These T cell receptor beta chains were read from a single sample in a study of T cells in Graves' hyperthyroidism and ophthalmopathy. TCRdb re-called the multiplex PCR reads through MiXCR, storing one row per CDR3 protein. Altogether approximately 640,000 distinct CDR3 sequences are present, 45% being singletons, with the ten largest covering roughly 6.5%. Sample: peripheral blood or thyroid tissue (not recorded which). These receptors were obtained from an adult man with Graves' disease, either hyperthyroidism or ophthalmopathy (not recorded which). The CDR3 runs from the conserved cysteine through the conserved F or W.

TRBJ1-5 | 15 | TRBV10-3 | CAIRERQGGNQPQHF
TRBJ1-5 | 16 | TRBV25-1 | CASSEDSPNSNQPQHF
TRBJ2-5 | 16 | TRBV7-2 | CASSRNRLAGGGEQYF
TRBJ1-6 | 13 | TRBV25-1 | CASSANRDSPLHF
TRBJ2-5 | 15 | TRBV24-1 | CATSAVGEYQETQYF
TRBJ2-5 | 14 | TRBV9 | CASSGRLASETQYF
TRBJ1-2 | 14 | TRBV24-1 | CATSEPTTGGGYTF
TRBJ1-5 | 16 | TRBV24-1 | CATSDTGTGHNQPQHF
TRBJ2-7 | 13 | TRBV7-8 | CASSRGVGYEQYF
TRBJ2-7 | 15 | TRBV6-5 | CASSFSRGISYEQYF
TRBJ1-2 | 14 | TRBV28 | CASSLPRDSYGYTF
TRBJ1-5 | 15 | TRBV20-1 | CSALPALGGNQPQHF
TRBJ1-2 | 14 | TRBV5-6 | CASSQDGQLYGYTF
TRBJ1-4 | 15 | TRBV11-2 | CASSRYRGEGEKLFF
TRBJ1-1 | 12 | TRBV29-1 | CSVPPMNTEAFF
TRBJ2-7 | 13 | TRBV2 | CASSEARGAGGYF
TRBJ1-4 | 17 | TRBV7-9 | CAGSGGDRGAIIEKLFF
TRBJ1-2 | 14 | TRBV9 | CASSWDGKGDGYTF
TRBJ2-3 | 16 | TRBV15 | CATSPEDAGEGDTQYF
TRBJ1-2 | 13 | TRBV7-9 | CASRPTGAGGYTF
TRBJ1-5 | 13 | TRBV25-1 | CASLDPGNQPQHF
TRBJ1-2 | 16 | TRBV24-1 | CATSDSRMTGTHGYTF
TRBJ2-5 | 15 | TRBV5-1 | CASSFRGEFQETQCF
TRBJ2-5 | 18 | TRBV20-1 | CSASSAFRWTEYQETQYF
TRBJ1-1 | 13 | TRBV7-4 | CASSFEGLPEAFF
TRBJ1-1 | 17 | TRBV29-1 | CSVEAFRGRGFTTEAFF
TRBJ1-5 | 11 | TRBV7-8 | CASGTLQPQHF
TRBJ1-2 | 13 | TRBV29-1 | CSVKRQGAYGYTF
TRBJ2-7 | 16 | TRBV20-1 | CSARTEGGLASSEQYF
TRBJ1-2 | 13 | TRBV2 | CASSEGTDYGYTF
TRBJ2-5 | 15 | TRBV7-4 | CASSLDQQARETQYF
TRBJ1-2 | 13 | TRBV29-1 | CSVLDWGRYGYTF
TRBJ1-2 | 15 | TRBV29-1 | CSAREVGTGPYGYTF
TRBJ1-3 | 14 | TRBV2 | CASSGKGSRNTIYF
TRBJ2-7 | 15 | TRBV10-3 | CAISESGSGSYEQYF
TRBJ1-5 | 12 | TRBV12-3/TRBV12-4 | CASSHGYQPQHF
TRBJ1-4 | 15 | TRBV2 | CASSVTTGGNEKLFF
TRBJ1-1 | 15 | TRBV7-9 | CASRTGTGYITEAFF
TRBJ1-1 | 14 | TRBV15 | CATSTGRRNTEAFF
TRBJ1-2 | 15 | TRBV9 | CASSSGQGRHYGYTF
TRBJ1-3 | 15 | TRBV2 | CASNPKSDSGNTIYF
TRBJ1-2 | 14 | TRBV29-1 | CSVELQGPNYGYTF
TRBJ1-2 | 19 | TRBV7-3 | CASSVGYGQGAGANYGYTF
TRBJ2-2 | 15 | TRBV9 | CASSPSGRGTGELFF
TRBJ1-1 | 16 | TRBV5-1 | CASRGDRAGAQTEAFF